This T cell receptor (beta chain) was profiled in a study of blood T cell repertoires in COVID-19. As processed by the authors: Estimation of nucleated cell counts relied on the amplification of reference gene primers. Using immunoSEQ multiplex PCR, the repertoire was profiled, and TCRdb retains in-frame clones only, with some absent. V and J calls and clone size are as listed in that table; D and trimming were resolved from the DNA. The top ten clones hold approximately 8% of a sample with some 110,000 clones, approximately 87% of them seen once. The length of the CDR3 is 14 residues. CDR1 is SGHRS, CDR2 YFSETQ, per germline. V was pared by 0 bases and J by 2 bases, with 6 bases between.

Sequenced material: peripheral blood. This TCR was sampled from a man aged 65 to 85 who had recovered from COVID-19. The chain carries TRBV5-1 and TRBJ1-3; D is undetermined. The CDR3 here is CASSLDTTGNTIYF. The CDR3 DNA sequence: TGCGCCAGCAGCTTGGATACAACTGGAAACACCATATATTTT.